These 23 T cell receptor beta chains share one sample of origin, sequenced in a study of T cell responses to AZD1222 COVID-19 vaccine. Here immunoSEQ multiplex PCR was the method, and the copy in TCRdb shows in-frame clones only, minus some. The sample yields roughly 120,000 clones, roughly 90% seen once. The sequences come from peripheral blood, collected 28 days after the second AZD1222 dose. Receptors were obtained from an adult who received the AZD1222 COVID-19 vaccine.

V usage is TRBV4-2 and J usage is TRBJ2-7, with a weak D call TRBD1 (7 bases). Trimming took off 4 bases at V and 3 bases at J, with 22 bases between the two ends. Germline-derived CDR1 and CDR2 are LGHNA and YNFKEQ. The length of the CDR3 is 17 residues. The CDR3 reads CASSPRDSRDLIYEQYF. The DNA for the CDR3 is TGTGCCAGCAGCCCCCGGGACAGCCGGGACTTGATCTACGAGCAGTACTTC.

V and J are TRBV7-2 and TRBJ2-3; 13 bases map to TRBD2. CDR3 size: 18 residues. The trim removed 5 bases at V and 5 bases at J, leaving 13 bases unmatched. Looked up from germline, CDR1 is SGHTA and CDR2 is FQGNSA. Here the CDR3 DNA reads TGTGCCAGCAGCGTGCAACTAGCGGGAGGGTCCCTGGGAGATACGCAGTATTTT. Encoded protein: CASSVQLAGGSLGDTQYF. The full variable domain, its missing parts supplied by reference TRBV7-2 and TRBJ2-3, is GAGVSQSPSNKVTEKGKDVELRCDPISGHTALYWYRQSLGQGLEFLIYFQGNSAPDKSGLPSDRFSAERTGGSVSTLTIQRTQQEDSAVYLCASSVQLAGGSLGDTQYFGPGTRLTVL.

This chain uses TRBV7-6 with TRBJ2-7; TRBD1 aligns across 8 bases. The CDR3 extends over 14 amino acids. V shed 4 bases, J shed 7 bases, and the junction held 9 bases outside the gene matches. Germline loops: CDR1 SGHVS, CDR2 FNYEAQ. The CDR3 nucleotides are TGTGCCAGCAGCTCCCGACAGGGGCCACGGGAGCAGTACTTC. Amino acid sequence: CASSSRQGPREQYF.

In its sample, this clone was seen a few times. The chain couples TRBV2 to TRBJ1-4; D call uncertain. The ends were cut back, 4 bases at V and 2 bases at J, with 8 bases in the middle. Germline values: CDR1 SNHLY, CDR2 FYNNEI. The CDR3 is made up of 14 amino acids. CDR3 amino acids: CASSVDWTNEKLFF. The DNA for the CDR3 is TGTGCCAGCAGTGTAGATTGGACTAATGAAAAACTGTTTTTT.

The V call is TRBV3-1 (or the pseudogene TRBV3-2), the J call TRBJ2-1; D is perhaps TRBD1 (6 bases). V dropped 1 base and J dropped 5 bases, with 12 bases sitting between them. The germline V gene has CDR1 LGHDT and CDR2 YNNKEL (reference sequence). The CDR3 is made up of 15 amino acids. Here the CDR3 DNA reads TGTGCCAGCAGCCAAGGGCAGGGGTGGGACAATGAGCAGTTCTTC. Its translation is CASSQGQGWDNEQFF.

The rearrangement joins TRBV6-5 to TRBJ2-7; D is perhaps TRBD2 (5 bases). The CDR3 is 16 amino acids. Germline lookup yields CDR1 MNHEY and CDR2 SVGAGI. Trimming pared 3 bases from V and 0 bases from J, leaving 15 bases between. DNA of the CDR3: TGTGCCAGCAGTTATAGGACTCCAAGGAGCTCCTACGAGCAGTACTTC. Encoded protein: CASSYRTPRSSYEQYF.

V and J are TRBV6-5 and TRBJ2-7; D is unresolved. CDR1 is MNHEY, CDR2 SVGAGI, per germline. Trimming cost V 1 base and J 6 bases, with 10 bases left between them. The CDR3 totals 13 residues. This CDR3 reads CASSYYGSGEQYF. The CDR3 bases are TGTGCCAGCAGTTACTATGGTTCGGGCGAGCAGTACTTC.

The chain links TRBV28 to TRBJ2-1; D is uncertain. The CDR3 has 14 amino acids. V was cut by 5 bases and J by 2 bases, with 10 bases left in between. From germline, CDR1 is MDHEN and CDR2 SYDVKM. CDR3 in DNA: TGTGCCAGCAGTCAATTGCCAACCTACAATGAGCAGTTCTTC. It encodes CASSQLPTYNEQFF. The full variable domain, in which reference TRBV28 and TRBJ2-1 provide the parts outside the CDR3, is DVKVTQSSRYLVKRTGEKVFLECVQDMDHENMFWYRQDPGLGLRLIYFSYDVKMKEKGDIPEGYSVSREKKERFSLILESASTNQTSMYLCASSQLPTYNEQFFGPGTRLTVL.

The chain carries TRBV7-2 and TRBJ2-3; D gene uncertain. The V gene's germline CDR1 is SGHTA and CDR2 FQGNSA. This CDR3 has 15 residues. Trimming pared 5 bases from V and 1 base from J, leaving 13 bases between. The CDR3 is CASSPRFLGTDTQYF. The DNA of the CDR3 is TGTGCCAGCAGCCCTAGGTTCTTAGGCACAGATACGCAGTATTTT.

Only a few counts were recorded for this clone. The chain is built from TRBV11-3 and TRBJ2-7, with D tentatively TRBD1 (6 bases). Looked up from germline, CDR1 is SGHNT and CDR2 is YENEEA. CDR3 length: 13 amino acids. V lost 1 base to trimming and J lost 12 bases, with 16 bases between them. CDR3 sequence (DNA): TGTGCCAGCAGCTTAGTGCCAGGGGCGATTGGGTACTTC. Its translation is CASSLVPGAIGYF. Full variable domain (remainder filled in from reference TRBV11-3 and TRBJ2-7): EAGVVQSPRYKIIEKKQPVAFWCNPISGHNTLYWYLQNLGQGPELLIRYENEEAVDDSQLPKDRFSAERLKGVDSTLKIQPAELGDSAVYLCASSLVPGAIGYFGPGTRLTVT.

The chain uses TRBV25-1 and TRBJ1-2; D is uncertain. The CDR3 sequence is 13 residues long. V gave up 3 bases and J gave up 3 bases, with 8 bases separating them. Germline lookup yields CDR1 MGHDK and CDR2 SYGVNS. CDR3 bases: TGTGCCAGCAGTGATGTAGGGTACTATGGCTACACCTTC. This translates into CASSDVGYYGYTF.

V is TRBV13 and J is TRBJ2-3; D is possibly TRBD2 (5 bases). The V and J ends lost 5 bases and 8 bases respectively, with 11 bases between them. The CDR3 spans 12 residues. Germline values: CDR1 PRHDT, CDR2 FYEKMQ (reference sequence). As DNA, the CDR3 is TGTGCCAGCAGCCCGGCGGCGGGTACGCAGTATTTT. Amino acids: CASSPAAGTQYF.

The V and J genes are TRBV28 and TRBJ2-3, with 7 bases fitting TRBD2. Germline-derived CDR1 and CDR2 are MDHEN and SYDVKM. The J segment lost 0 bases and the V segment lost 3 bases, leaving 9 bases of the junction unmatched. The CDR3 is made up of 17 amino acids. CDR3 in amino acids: CASSFILLATSTDTQYF. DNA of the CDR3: TGTGCCAGCAGTTTCATCCTACTAGCGACTAGCACAGATACGCAGTATTTT.

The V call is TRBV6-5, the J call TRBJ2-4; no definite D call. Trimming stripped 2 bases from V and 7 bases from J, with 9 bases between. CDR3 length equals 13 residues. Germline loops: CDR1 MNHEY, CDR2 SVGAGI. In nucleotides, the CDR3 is TGTGCCAGCAGTTACACCTCAACCAACATTCAGTACTTC. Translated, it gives CASSYTSTNIQYF.

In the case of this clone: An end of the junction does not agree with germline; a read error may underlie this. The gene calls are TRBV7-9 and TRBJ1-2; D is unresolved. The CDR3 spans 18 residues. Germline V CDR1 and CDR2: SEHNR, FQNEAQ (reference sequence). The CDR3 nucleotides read TGTGCCAGCAGCTTAGGGACGAGCCCCATGGACCCAGACTACGGCTACACCTTC. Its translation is CASSLGTSPMDPDYGYTF.

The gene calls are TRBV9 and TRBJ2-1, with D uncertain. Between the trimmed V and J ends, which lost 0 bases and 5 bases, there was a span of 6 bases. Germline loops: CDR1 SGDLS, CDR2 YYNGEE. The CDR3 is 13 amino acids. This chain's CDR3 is CASSVGNHNEQFF. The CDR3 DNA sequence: TGTGCCAGCAGCGTAGGAAACCACAATGAGCAGTTCTTC.

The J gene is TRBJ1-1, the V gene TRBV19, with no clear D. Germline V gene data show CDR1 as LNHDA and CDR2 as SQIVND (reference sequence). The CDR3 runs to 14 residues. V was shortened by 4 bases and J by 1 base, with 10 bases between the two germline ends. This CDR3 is CASSTRRQNTEAFF. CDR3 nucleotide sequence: TGTGCCAGTAGTACCCGTCGCCAGAACACTGAAGCTTTCTTT.

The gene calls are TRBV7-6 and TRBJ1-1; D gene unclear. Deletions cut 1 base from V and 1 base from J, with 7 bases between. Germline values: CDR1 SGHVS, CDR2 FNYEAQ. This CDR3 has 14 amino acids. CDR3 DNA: TGTGCCAGCAGCTTAGATCGGGGGAACACTGAAGCTTTCTTT. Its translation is CASSLDRGNTEAFF. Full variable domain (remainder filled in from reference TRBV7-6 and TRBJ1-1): GAGVSQSPRYKVTKRGQDVALRCDPISGHVSLYWYRQALGQGPEFLTYFNYEAQQDKSGLPNDRFSAERPEGSISTLTIQRTEQRDSAMYRCASSLDRGNTEAFFGQGTRLTVV.

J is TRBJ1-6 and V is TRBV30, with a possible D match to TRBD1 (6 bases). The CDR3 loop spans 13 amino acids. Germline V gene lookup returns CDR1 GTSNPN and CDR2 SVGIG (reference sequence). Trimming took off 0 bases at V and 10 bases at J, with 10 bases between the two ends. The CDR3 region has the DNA TGTGCCTGGAGTGTCGGGGGCAGGTCACCCCTCCACTTT. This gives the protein CAWSVGGRSPLHF.

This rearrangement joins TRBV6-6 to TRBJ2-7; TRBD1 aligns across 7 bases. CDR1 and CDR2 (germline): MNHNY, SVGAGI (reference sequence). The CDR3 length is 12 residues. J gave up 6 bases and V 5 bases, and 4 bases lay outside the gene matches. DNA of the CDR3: TGTGCCAGCAGTCCCTGGGACAGCGAGCAGTACTTC. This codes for CASSPWDSEQYF.

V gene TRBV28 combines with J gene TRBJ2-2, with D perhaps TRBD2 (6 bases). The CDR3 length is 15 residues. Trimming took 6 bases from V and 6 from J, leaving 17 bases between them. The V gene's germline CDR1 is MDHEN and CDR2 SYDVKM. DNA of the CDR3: TGTGCCAGCAGCGTATATGGGGGGATGGCCGGGGAGCTGTTTTTT. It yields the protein CASSVYGGMAGELFF.

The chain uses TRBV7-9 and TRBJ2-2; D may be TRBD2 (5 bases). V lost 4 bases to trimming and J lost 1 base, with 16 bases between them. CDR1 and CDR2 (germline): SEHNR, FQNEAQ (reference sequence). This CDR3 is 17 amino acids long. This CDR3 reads CASSSSRTDLNTGELFF. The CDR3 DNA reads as TGTGCCAGCAGCTCCTCACGGACTGATCTGAACACCGGGGAGCTGTTTTTT.

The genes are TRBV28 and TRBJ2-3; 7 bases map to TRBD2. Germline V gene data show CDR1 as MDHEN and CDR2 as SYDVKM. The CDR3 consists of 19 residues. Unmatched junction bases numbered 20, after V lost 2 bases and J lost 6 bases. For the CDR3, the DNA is TGTGCCAGCAGTTTAACCGGATTAGCAAAAACCCGGCGGGAGGATACGCAGTATTTT. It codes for CASSLTGLAKTRREDTQYF.